Sequencing of this TCR beta chain was carried out in a study of tumor and adjacent non-tumor tissue in lung cancer listed by TCRdb under 2018. About the study as a whole: By cancer type, the cohort comprised about 13 adenocarcinoma patients, a couple of squamous cell carcinoma patients and 1 small cell lung cancer patient. The 15 enrolled patients, of whom approximately ten were men and 5 were women, were aged roughly 30 to 80 years and were diagnosed with TNM stage I to III disease. In total, sequencing yielded 125,075,908 productive TCRbeta reads, which works out to an average of about 4 million reads per sample. TCRbeta CDR3 sequencing was performed on around 30 paired specimens, with one tumor sample and one normal lung sample collected per patient. Using bulk TCRbeta repertoires from some 14 lung cancer patients, the study set lung tumor tissue side by side with matched distant non-tumor lung tissue. Broad study findings and their caveats: The sequencing platform is not named in the methods, and unique molecular identifiers are not mentioned. The cohort had only about 16 patients, and the authors noted that larger samples and more detailed clinical data are needed. Significantly higher TCR diversity (inverse Simpson) was observed in tumor tissue than in normal lung tissue (approximately 430 vs 150, P = 0.0075, Mann-Whitney U test). TCR diversity was significantly higher in younger patients, and higher tumor TCR diversity was associated with shorter overall and disease-free survival. The top 100 clones accounted for a significantly larger cumulative portion of the repertoire in normal lung than in tumor tissue. Peripheral blood was not sequenced, so blood TCRbeta repertoires in these lung cancer patients were not examined.

RNA was isolated from bulk, unsorted tissue, and RNA quality was assessed with a NanoDrop ND-1000 and an Agilent 2100. Normal lung samples were distant non-tumor tissue taken more than 3 cm from the tumor edge. The donors were newly diagnosed lung cancer patients admitted for thoracic surgery in China from August to November 2014 who had not received prior chemotherapy. Patients with previous radiotherapy or chemotherapy, or with another concurrent cancer, were excluded from the study. Pieces of surgical tissue measuring about 1-2.1 cm3 were kept in RNAlater solution and stored at -80 degrees C until use. The library was obtained by multiplex PCR. Sequencer: Illumina HiSeq 2500. TCRbeta libraries were constructed through three rounds of nested PCR with primers (Table S4) according to protocols adapted from ARM-PCR. PCR products of 200-500 bp were gel-excised and purified with the QIAquick gel extraction kit before sequencing. The study's processing was this. Reads were cleaned with Trimmomatic, merged with FLASH into complete CDR3 sequences, and assigned to V(D)J germline segments with MiTCR. VDJtools was used to compute clonal diversity as the inverse Simpson's index. In-frame sequences without a premature stop codon were defined as productive reads. The public reads were reprocessed in TCRdb via fastp at Q25 and MiXCR, keeping in-frame beta chains. When rows share a CDR3 protein, they turn into one entry using the most common DNA and genes. It is TCRdb's table, rather than the study itself, that gives the V and J calls and clone size. A total of 35,000 to 50,000 distinct CDR3 sequences appear in this sample, 60% of them only once. Of the sample, around 45% falls within the top ten clones.

This clonotype was picked up many times. This clone's antigen is unknown. Base quality data are lacking; no much larger clone is found one base away. Source material: distant non-tumor lung tissue. This clonotype originated in a middle-aged man with non-small cell lung cancer.

The CDR3 protein is CASSLSGPRPQHF. The DNA sequence follows: TGTGCCAGCAGCTTAAGCGGGCCTCGGCCCCAGCATTTT. The sequence joins TRBV7-9 to TRBJ1-5, with the D segment identity uncertain. V drops 2 bases and J drops 9 bases, leaving 11 bases in between. The CDR3 runs 13 residues from the cysteine to the phenylalanine. The CDR3 DNA has 39 bases and is translated from base 1. Taken from the germline V gene (reference sequence), the CDR1 and CDR2 loops are SEHNR and FQNEAQ.